This T cell receptor beta chain was captured in a study of cytomegalovirus exposure and HLA in healthy donors. The germline CDR1 and CDR2 sequences are MNHNS and SASEGT. This CDR3 region has 13 residues. Repertoires were generated with immunoSEQ multiplex PCR, while TCRdb's copy carries only in-frame clones and drops some. The profile shows about 120,000 clones, about 84% of them singletons. About this clone: The junction shows a germline mismatch at one end, possibly a read error.

The V and J genes are TRBV6-1 and TRBJ2-3; D may be TRBD2 (6 bases). This receptor was taken from a young woman in good health and CMV-seronegative. The sample comprised PBMCs. CDR3 loop: CASSELILGLLAF. DNA of the CDR3: TGTGCCAGCAGTGAACTCATTCTGGGACTCCTAGCTTTT.